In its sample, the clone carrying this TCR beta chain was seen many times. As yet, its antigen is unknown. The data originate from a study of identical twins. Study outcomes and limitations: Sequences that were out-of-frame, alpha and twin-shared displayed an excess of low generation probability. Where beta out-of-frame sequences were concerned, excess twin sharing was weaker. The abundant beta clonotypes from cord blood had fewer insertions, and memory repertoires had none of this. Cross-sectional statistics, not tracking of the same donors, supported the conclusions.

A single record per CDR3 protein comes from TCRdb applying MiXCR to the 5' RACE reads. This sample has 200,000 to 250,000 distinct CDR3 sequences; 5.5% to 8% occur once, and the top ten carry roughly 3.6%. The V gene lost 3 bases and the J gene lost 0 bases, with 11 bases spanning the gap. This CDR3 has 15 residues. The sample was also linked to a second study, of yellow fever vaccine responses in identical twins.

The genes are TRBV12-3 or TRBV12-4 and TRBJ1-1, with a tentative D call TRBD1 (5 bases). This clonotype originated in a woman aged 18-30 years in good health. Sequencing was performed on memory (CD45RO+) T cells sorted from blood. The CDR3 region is CASSFSGTLNTEAFF. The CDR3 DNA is TGTGCCAGCAGTTTTTCGGGGACCCTGAACACTGAAGCTTTCTTT.